This TCR beta chain was identified in a study of technical replicates of blood from a few donors. The assay was immunoSEQ multiplex PCR, and TCRdb's table has in-frame clones only and misses some. The sample has about 73,000 clones; approximately 93% are singletons. The CDR3 runs to 14 residues. Germline CDR1 MNHEY, CDR2 SVGAGI. Germline trimming cut 6 bases from V and 0 bases from J; bases unmatched to any gene: 5. The V and J genes are TRBV6-5 and TRBJ2-7, with 7 bases matching TRBD1. The sequence was obtained from a human donor in good health. The specimen was T cells isolated from PBMCs. The CDR3 DNA reads TGTGCCAGCAGCTGGGACAGCAGCTCCTACGAGCAGTACTTC. Translating it yields CASSWDSSSYEQYF.